The rows below give T cell receptor beta chains drawn from one sample of a study of CD8 T cells in Susac syndrome. Via MiXCR, TCRdb re-called the immunoSEQ multiplex PCR reads, giving one row per CDR3 protein. The repertoire holds over 150,000 distinct CDR3 sequences, with approximately 95% as singletons. Sample: CD4+ T cells from PBMCs. The receptors originated from a human donor with multiple sclerosis. CDR3s include the opening cysteine and the closing phenylalanine or tryptophan. A D gene is named only where the DNA matches it firmly. Part of the rows lack a size; the others show once, few, many or a class for expanded clones.

abundance: -
j_gene: TRBJ2-2
v_gene: TRBV29-1
d_gene: TRBD2
CDR3nt: TGCAGCGTTGGCGGGACTATACACACCGGGGAGCTGTTTTTT
CDR3aa: CSVGGTIHTGELFF

abundance: few
j_gene: TRBJ2-7
v_gene: TRBV7-2
d_gene: -
CDR3nt: TGTGCCAGCAGCTTACTAGTCTTGGGCTACGAGCAGTACTTC
CDR3aa: CASSLLVLGYEQYF

abundance: -
j_gene: TRBJ2-5
v_gene: TRBV6-1
d_gene: TRBD1
CDR3nt: TGTGCCAGCAGGTTCGGACAGGGAGGTACGAGAGAGACCCAGTACTTC
CDR3aa: CASRFGQGGTRETQYF

abundance: -
j_gene: TRBJ2-5
v_gene: TRBV15
d_gene: TRBD2
CDR3nt: TGTGCCACCAGCAGCGGGACTAGCGGGAGCCAGCGGGAGACCCAGTACTTC
CDR3aa: CATSSGTSGSQRETQYF

abundance: once
j_gene: TRBJ2-5
v_gene: TRBV12-3/TRBV12-4
d_gene: TRBD1
CDR3nt: TGTGCCAGCAGTGCCCGGGACAGGGACACCCAAGAGACCCAGTACTTC
CDR3aa: CASSARDRDTQETQYF

abundance: -
j_gene: TRBJ2-2
v_gene: TRBV30
d_gene: -
CDR3nt: TGTGCCTGGAGTGTACTACCGGGCACGAACACCGGGGAGCTGTTTTTT
CDR3aa: CAWSVLPGTNTGELFF

abundance: -
j_gene: TRBJ2-7
v_gene: TRBV2
d_gene: -
CDR3nt: TGTGCCAGCAGTGAAGCGCAAACCTCCCGGCAGTACTTC
CDR3aa: CASSEAQTSRQYF

abundance: -
j_gene: TRBJ1-5
v_gene: TRBV12-3/TRBV12-4
d_gene: TRBD1
CDR3nt: TGTGCCAGCAGTCAGGGACAGATTTATAGCAATCAGCCCCAGCATTTT
CDR3aa: CASSQGQIYSNQPQHF

abundance: -
j_gene: TRBJ2-1
v_gene: TRBV15
d_gene: -
CDR3nt: TGTGCCACCAGCACAGGAAACGGTCCCTACAATGAGCAGTTCTTC
CDR3aa: CATSTGNGPYNEQFF

abundance: -
j_gene: TRBJ1-5
v_gene: TRBV24-1
d_gene: TRBD1
CDR3nt: TGTGCCACCAGTGACGGGACAGGGGGGAATCAGCCCCAGCATTTT
CDR3aa: CATSDGTGGNQPQHF

abundance: -
j_gene: TRBJ1-2
v_gene: TRBV5-1
d_gene: -
CDR3nt: TGCGCCAGCAGCTTGGACCAGCTCGGCTACACCTTC
CDR3aa: CASSLDQLGYTF

abundance: -
j_gene: TRBJ2-1
v_gene: TRBV11-2
d_gene: -
CDR3nt: TGTGCCAGCAGCTTAGGACTACCTTACAATGAGCAGTTCTTC
CDR3aa: CASSLGLPYNEQFF

abundance: -
j_gene: TRBJ2-2
v_gene: TRBV20-1
d_gene: -
CDR3nt: TGCAGTGCTAGGGGGCTAGCCAACACCGGGGAGCTGTTTTTT
CDR3aa: CSARGLANTGELFF

abundance: -
j_gene: TRBJ2-1
v_gene: TRBV5-1
d_gene: -
CDR3nt: TGCGCCAGCAGCTTCACGAGGGCCGGGGGATACAATGAGCAGTTCTTC
CDR3aa: CASSFTRAGGYNEQFF

abundance: -
j_gene: TRBJ2-7
v_gene: TRBV6-5
d_gene: -
CDR3nt: TGTGCCAGCAGTTACCCGGCCGCGACAGGAAACTCCTACGAGCAGTACTTC
CDR3aa: CASSYPAATGNSYEQYF

abundance: -
j_gene: TRBJ2-7
v_gene: TRBV5-1
d_gene: -
CDR3nt: TGCGCCAGCAGCTACAGGAGCATACAAGACGAGCAGTACTTC
CDR3aa: CASSYRSIQDEQYF

abundance: -
j_gene: TRBJ2-3
v_gene: TRBV5-1
d_gene: -
CDR3nt: TGCGCCAGCAGCTTATGGGCGGGGCTCACAGATACGCAGTATTTT
CDR3aa: CASSLWAGLTDTQYF

abundance: -
j_gene: TRBJ1-6
v_gene: TRBV12-3/TRBV12-4
d_gene: TRBD1
CDR3nt: TGTGCCAGCAGTCAGGGCGGGACAGTTAATTCACCCCTCCACTTT
CDR3aa: CASSQGGTVNSPLHF

abundance: -
j_gene: TRBJ2-4
v_gene: TRBV2
d_gene: -
CDR3nt: TGTGCCAGCAGTGAACAGGGTTCCCAATCCCTTCAGTACTTC
CDR3aa: CASSEQGSQSLQYF

abundance: -
j_gene: TRBJ2-1
v_gene: TRBV12-3/TRBV12-4
d_gene: TRBD2
CDR3nt: TGTGCCAGCCGGCTAGCGGGAGCCTTTTCCAATGAGCAGTTCTTC
CDR3aa: CASRLAGAFSNEQFF

abundance: -
j_gene: TRBJ2-7
v_gene: TRBV6-2/TRBV6-3
d_gene: -
CDR3nt: TGTGCCAGCAGTGCGAGAGGCGAGCAGTACTTC
CDR3aa: CASSARGEQYF

abundance: -
j_gene: TRBJ2-2
v_gene: TRBV5-1
d_gene: -
CDR3nt: TGCGCCAGCAGCTTGAACGGCAGGGTGACCGGGGAGCTGTTTTTT
CDR3aa: CASSLNGRVTGELFF

abundance: -
j_gene: TRBJ1-1
v_gene: TRBV28
d_gene: -
CDR3nt: TGTGCCAGCAGTTGGGAGGGAACCGTTAAAGCTTTCTTT
CDR3aa: CASSWEGTVKAFF

abundance: -
j_gene: TRBJ1-1
v_gene: TRBV7-9
d_gene: TRBD1
CDR3nt: TGTGCCAGCGCGCGGACAGGGAGTTTTGAAGCTTTCTTT
CDR3aa: CASARTGSFEAFF

abundance: -
j_gene: TRBJ2-5
v_gene: TRBV18
d_gene: TRBD1
CDR3nt: TGTGCCAGCTCACCGGGACAGGGGGCTTGGAAGACCCAGTACTTC
CDR3aa: CASSPGQGAWKTQYF

abundance: -
j_gene: TRBJ2-4
v_gene: TRBV7-3
d_gene: -
CDR3nt: TGTGCCAGCAGCTTACGAGGGGGGGACATTCAGTACTTC
CDR3aa: CASSLRGGDIQYF

abundance: -
j_gene: TRBJ1-5
v_gene: TRBV6-2/TRBV6-3
d_gene: -
CDR3nt: TGTGCCAGCAGTCTCCGACGGCAGCCCCAGCATTTT
CDR3aa: CASSLRRQPQHF

abundance: -
j_gene: TRBJ1-1
v_gene: TRBV20-1
d_gene: -
CDR3nt: TGCAGTGCTAGCACAGTATTGAACACTGAAGCTTTCTTT
CDR3aa: CSASTVLNTEAFF

abundance: -
j_gene: TRBJ2-1
v_gene: TRBV11-2
d_gene: -
CDR3nt: TGTGCCAGCAGCACCAGCTCAGGGCGGAATGAGCAGTTCTTC
CDR3aa: CASSTSSGRNEQFF

abundance: -
j_gene: TRBJ1-6
v_gene: TRBV27
d_gene: -
CDR3nt: TGTGCCAGCAGTTTATCTTTTGGAGGCGTCCGTTCACCCCTCCACTTT
CDR3aa: CASSLSFGGVRSPLHF

abundance: -
j_gene: TRBJ2-7
v_gene: TRBV6-5
d_gene: -
CDR3nt: TGTGCCAGCGCAGCAGGTACTTACGAGCAGTACTTC
CDR3aa: CASAAGTYEQYF

abundance: -
j_gene: TRBJ1-5
v_gene: TRBV2
d_gene: -
CDR3nt: TGTGCCAGCAGCTTCCAGGGATGGAGCAATCAGCCCCAGCATTTT
CDR3aa: CASSFQGWSNQPQHF

abundance: -
j_gene: TRBJ2-6
v_gene: TRBV12-5
d_gene: -
CDR3nt: TGTGCTAGTGGTTCCGGGATCTCTGGGGCCAACGTCCTGACTTTC
CDR3aa: CASGSGISGANVLTF

abundance: -
j_gene: TRBJ1-2
v_gene: TRBV7-2
d_gene: -
CDR3nt: TGTGCCAGCAGCTTTGGGACATTTGGTGGCTACACCTTC
CDR3aa: CASSFGTFGGYTF

abundance: -
j_gene: TRBJ2-5
v_gene: TRBV9
d_gene: TRBD2
CDR3nt: TGTGCCAGCAGCGTATTTAGCGGGGGTACTCAAGAGACCCAGTACTTC
CDR3aa: CASSVFSGGTQETQYF

abundance: -
j_gene: TRBJ1-1
v_gene: TRBV10-2
d_gene: TRBD1
CDR3nt: TGCGCCAGCAGAGACCCGGGACAGGGGGCCGGGAACACTGAAGCTTTCTTT
CDR3aa: CASRDPGQGAGNTEAFF

abundance: few
j_gene: TRBJ2-7
v_gene: TRBV28
d_gene: -
CDR3nt: TGTGCCAGCAGTCCTATACAGGGACGGGCTTACGAGCAGTACTTC
CDR3aa: CASSPIQGRAYEQYF

abundance: -
j_gene: TRBJ1-1
v_gene: TRBV3-1
d_gene: -
CDR3nt: TGTGCCAGCCGGACAGTGGAGAACACTGAAGCTTTCTTT
CDR3aa: CASRTVENTEAFF